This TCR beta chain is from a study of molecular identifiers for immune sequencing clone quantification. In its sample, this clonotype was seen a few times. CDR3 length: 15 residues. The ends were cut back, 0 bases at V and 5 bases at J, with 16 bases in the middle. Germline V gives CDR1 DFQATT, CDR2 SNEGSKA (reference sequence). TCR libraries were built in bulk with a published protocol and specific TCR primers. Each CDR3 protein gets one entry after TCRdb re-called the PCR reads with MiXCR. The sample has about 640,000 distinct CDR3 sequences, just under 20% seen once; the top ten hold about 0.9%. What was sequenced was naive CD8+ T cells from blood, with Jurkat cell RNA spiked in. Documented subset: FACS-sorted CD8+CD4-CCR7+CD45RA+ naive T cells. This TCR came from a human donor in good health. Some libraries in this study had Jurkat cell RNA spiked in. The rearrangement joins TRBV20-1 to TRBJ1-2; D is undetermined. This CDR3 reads CSARDRNLGVYGYTF. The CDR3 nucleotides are TGCAGTGCTAGAGACCGGAACTTAGGAGTTTATGGCTACACCTTC.